This T cell receptor beta chain was recovered during a study of T cells after yellow fever vaccination. As for the study in general: Some fractions had low cell numbers, and these were prepared with SMART-Seq v4 Ultra Low Input.

Study observations and caveats: It was a small share of clonotypes that appeared in both CD4 and CD8 compartments. Compared with primary, the secondary response was weaker and peaked at day 5, not 15.

A remark on this clonotype: Its antigen is not known.

This CDR3 has 14 residues. J gave up 4 bases and V 3 bases, and 3 bases lay outside the gene matches. Germline loops: CDR1 MDHEN, CDR2 SYDVKM. Synthesis of TCR cDNA relied on 5'RACE template switching, which attached a universal primer site and UMIs. Each CDR3 protein is one row after TCRdb ran MiXCR on the 5' RACE reads. There are 350,000 or so distinct CDR3 sequences in the sample; 8% to 9.5% occur only once, and 17% lies in the top ten. The material was PBMCs, obtained about 49 days after the first yellow fever vaccination. This clonotype was obtained from a man between 18 and 29 years old who received the YFV17D yellow fever vaccine. This chain connects TRBV28 to TRBJ1-5; 7 nucleotides agree with TRBD1. The CDR3 protein is CASSFTGANQPQHF. The CDR3 DNA follows: TGTGCCAGCAGTTTCACAGGGGCGAATCAGCCCCAGCATTTT.